The T cell receptor beta chain described here comes from a study of regulatory T cells in long-lasting Graves disease. Arm-PCR of CDR3 regions and iRepertoire HTBI primers were the basis on which TCR beta libraries were built. TCRdb ran MiXCR on the multiplex PCR reads and lists one entry per CDR3 protein. There are over 500,000 distinct CDR3 sequences in the sample; roughly 15% occur only once, and approximately 20% lies in the top ten. Stated time point: newly diagnosed GD, antithyroid drugs for less than 3 months. RNA from PBMCs was the source of the TCR library. There are many counts of this clonotype. One end of the junction does not line up with germline, which may come from a read error. There are 15 residues in the CDR3. CDR1 is LGHDT, CDR2 YNNKEL, per germline (reference sequence). This sample was shared with a second study, whose subject was T cells in Graves' hyperthyroidism and ophthalmopathy.

This specimen consisted of peripheral blood mononuclear cells (PBMCs), obtained at new diagnosis, from a patient treated with antithyroid drugs. The V call is TRBV3-1, the J call TRBJ2-3; TRBD2 might be the D (6 bases). The receptor was derived from a woman aged 30 to 39 with Graves disease. CDR3 sequence reads: CASSQEAMGLLRMHF. CDR3 sequence (DNA): TGTGCCAGCAGCCAAGAGGCTATGGGACTCCTTAGGATGCATTTT.